The TCR beta chain described here comes from a study of T cell repertoires in ileal Crohn's disease. Study-level results: Active smokers at surgery had more clonal expansions than non-smokers. Compared with CD4 T cells, sorted CD8 cells carried more expanded clones.

The time point: neoterminal ileum biopsy at postoperative endoscopy, about 6 months after surgery. The germline gives CDR1 SGHDN, CDR2 FVKESK. V gave up 6 bases and J gave up 5 bases, with 11 bases separating them. The CDR3 spans 13 residues. As regards this clone: Its antigen is currently unknown.

Data came from immunoSEQ multiplex PCR; TCRdb stores just in-frame clones and leaves some out. The data contain fewer than 4,500 clones, roughly 85% of them singletons. This TCR was recovered from an adult with Crohn's disease. The sequenced material came from ileal tissue. This chain joins TRBV14 and TRBJ1-5; D is uncertain. The CDR3 is CASSHSRDQPQHF. In nucleotides, the CDR3 is TGTGCCAGCAGTCACAGTAGAGATCAGCCCCAGCATTTT. Variable domain in full (rest from reference TRBV14 and TRBJ1-5): EAGVTQFPSHSVIEKGQTVTLRCDPISGHDNLYWYRRVMGKEIKFLLHFVKESKQDESGMPNNRFLAERTGGTYSTLKVQPAELEDSGVYFCASSHSRDQPQHFGDGTRLSIL.